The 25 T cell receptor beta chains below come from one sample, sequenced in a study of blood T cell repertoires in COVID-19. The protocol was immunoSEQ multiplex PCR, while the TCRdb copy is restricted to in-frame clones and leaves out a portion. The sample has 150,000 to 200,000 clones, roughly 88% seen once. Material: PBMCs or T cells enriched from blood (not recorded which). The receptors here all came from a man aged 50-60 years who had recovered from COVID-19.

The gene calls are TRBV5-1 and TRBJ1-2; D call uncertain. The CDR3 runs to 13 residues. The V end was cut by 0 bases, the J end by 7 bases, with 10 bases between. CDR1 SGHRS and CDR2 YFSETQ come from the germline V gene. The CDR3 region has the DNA TGCGCCAGCAGCTTGGGAGGCCGAGTTGGCTACACCTTC. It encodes CASSLGGRVGYTF. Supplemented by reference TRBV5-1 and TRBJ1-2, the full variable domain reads KAGVTQTPRYLIKTRGQQVTLSCSPISGHRSVSWYQQTPGQGLQFLFEYFSETQRNKGNFPGRFSGRQFSNSRSEMNVSTLELGDSALYLCASSLGGRVGYTFGSGTRLTVV.

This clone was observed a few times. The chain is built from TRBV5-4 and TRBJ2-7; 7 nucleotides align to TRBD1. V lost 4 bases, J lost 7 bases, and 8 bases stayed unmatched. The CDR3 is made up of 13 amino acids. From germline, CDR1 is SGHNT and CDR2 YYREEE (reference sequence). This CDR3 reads CASSPTGIGEQYF. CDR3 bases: TGTGCCAGCAGCCCGACAGGGATCGGGGAGCAGTACTTC.

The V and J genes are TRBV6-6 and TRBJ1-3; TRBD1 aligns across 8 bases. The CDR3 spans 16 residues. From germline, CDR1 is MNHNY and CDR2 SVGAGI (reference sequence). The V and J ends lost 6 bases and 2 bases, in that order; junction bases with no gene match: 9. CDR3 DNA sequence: TGTGCCAGCAGCCGGGACAGGCACGTAACTGGAAACACCATATATTTT. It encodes CASSRDRHVTGNTIYF.

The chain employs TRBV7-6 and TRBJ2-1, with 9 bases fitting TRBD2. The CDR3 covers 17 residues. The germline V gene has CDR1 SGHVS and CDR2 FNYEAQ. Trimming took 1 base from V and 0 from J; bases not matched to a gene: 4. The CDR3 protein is CASSLESAGGSYNEQFF. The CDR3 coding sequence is TGTGCCAGCAGCTTAGAGTCAGCGGGGGGCTCCTACAATGAGCAGTTCTTC.

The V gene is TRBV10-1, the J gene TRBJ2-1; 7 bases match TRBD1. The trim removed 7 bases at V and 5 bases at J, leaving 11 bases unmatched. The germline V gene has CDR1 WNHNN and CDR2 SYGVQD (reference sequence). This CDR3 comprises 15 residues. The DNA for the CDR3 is TGCGCCAGCATCCTACCGGGACAGCAGGACAATGAGCAGTTCTTC. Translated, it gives CASILPGQQDNEQFF.

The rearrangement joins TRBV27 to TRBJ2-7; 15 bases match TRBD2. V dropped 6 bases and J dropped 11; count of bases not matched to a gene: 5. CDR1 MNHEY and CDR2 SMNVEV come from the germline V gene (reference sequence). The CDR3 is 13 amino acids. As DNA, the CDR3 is TGTGCCAGCAGGGGACTAGCGGGGGGAACCAAGTACTTC. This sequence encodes CASRGLAGGTKYF.

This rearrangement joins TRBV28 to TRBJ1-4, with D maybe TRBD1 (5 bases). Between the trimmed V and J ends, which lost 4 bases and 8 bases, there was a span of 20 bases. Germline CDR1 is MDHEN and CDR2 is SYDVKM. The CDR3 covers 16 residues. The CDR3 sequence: CASSSTILGLREKLFF. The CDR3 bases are TGTGCCAGCAGTTCTACGATATTGGGGCTAAGGGAAAAACTGTTTTTT.

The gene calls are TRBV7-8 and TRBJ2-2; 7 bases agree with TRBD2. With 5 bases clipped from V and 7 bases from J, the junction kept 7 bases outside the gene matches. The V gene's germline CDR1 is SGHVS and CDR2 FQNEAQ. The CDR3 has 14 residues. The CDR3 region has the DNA TGTGCCAGCAGCCCCCCGGGGGGAATCGGGGAGCTGTTTTTT. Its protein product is CASSPPGGIGELFF.

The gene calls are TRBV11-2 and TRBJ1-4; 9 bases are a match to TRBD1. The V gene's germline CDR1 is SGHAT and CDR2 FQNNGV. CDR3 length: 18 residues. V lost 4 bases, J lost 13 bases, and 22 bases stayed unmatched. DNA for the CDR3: TGTGCCAGCAGCTCCAATCGCCGGGACAGGGCCGGGTGGATCGGACTGTTTTTT. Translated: CASSSNRRDRAGWIGLFF.

The CDR3 loop is CASSASGQGIIQPQHF. CDR3 sequence (DNA): TGTGCCAGCAGTGCCTCGGGACAGGGGATTATTCAGCCCCAGCATTTT. V is TRBV2 and J is TRBJ1-5; 10 positions match TRBD1. Germline assignment: CDR1 SNHLY and CDR2 FYNNEI. J gave up 6 bases and V 4 bases, and 9 bases lay outside the gene matches. The CDR3 runs 16 residues.

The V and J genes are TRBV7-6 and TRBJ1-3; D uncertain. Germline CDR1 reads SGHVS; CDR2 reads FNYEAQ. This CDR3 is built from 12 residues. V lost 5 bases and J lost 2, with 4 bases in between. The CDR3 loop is CASSATGNTIYF. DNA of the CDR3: TGTGCCAGCAGCGCGACTGGAAACACCATATATTTT.

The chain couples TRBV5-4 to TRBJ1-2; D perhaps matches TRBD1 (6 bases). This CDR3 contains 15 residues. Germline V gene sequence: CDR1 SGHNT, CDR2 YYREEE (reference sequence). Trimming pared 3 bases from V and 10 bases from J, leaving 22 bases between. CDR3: CASSSEMMKGEDYTF. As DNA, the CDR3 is TGTGCCAGCAGCTCCGAAATGATGAAGGGGGAAGACTACACCTTC.

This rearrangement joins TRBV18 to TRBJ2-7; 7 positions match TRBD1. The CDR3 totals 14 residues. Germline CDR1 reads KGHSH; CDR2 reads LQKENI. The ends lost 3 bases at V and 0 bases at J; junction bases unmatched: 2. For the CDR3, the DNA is TGTGCCAGCTCACCGGGACAGTACTCCTACGAGCAGTACTTC. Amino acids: CASSPGQYSYEQYF.

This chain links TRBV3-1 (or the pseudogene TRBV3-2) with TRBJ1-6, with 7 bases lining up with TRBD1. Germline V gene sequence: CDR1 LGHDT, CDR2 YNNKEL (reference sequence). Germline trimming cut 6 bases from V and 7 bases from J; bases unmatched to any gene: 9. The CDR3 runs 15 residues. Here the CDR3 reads CASRPRDRANSPLHF. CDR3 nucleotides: TGTGCCAGCAGACCACGAGACAGGGCGAATTCACCCCTCCACTTT.

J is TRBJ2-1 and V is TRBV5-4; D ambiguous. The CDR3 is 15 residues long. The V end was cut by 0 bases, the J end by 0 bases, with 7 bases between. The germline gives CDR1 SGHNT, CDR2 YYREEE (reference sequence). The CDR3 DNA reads TGTGCCAGCAGCTTGGTCATTAGCTCCTACAATGAGCAGTTCTTC. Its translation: CASSLVISSYNEQFF.

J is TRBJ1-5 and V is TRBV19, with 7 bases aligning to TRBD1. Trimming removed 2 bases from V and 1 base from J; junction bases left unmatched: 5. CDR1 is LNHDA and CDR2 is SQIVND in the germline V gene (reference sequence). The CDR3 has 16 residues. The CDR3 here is CASSITGEWSNQPQHF. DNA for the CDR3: TGTGCCAGTAGTATAACAGGGGAGTGGAGCAATCAGCCCCAGCATTTT.

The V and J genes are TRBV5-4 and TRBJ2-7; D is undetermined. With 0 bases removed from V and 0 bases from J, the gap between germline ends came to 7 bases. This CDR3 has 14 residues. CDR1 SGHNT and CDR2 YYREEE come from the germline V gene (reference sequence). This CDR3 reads CASSLEQVSYEQYF. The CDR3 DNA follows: TGTGCCAGCAGCTTGGAGCAGGTCTCCTACGAGCAGTACTTC.

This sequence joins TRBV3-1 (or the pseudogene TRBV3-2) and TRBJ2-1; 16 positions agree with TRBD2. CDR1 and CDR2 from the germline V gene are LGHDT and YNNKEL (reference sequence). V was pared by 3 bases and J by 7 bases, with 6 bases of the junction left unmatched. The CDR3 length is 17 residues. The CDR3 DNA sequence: TGTGCCAGCAGCCAGGGACTAGCGGGGGGGCCCGGAAATGAGCAGTTCTTC. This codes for CASSQGLAGGPGNEQFF.

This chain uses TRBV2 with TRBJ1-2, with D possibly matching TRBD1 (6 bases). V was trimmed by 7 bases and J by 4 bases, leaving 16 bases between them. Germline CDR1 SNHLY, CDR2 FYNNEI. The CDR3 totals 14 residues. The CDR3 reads CASTEETGTYGYTF. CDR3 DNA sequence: TGTGCCAGCACTGAGGAAACAGGGACCTATGGCTACACCTTC.

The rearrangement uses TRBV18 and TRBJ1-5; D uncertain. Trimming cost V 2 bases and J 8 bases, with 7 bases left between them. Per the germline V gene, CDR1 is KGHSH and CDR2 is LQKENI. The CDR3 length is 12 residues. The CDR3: CASSPRSEPQHF. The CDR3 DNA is TGTGCCAGCTCACCAAGGAGCGAGCCCCAGCATTTT. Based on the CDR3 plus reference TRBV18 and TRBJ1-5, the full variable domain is NAGVMQNPRHLVRRRGQEARLRCSPMKGHSHVYWYRQLPEEGLKFMVYLQKENIIDESGMPKERFSAEFPKEGPSILRIQQVVRGDSAAYFCASSPRSEPQHFGDGTRLSIL.

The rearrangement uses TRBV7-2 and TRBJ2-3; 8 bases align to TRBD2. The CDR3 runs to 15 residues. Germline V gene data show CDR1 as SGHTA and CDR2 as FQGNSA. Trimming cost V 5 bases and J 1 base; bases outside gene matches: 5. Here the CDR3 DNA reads TGTGCCAGCAGCGCCCCGGGGGGGGGCACAGATACGCAGTATTTT. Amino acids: CASSAPGGGTDTQYF.

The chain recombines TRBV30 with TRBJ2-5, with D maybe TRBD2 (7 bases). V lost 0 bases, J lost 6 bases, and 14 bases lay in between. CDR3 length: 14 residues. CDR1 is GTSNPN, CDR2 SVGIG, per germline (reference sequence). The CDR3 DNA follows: TGTGCCTGGAGTGTCACGGGGGGCGCGCAGACCCAGTACTTC. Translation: CAWSVTGGAQTQYF.

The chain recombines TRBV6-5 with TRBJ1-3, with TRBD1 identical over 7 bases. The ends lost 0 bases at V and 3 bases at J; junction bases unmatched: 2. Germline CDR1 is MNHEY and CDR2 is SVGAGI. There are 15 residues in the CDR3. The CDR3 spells CASSYSAGGGNTIYF. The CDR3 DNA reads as TGTGCCAGCAGTTACTCGGCAGGGGGTGGAAACACCATATATTTT.

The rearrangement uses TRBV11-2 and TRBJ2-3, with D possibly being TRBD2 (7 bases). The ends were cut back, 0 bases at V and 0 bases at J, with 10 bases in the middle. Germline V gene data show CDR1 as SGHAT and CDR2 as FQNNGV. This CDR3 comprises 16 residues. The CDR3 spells CASSLEGGGSTDTQYF. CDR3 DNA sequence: TGTGCCAGCAGCTTAGAAGGGGGGGGGAGCACAGATACGCAGTATTTT.

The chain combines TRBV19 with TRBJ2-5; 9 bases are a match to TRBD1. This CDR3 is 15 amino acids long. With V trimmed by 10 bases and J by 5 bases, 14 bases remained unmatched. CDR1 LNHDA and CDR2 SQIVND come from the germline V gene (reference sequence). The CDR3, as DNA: TGTGCCACCGGGACAGGGTCTCCGCTATCGGAGACCCAGTACTTC. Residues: CATGTGSPLSETQYF.